This TCR beta chain originates from a study of T cells in Graves' hyperthyroidism and ophthalmopathy. Whole-study results and caveats: Most clonotypes expanded in the thyroid (above 0.001) were also present in blood.

Trimming shortened V by 5 bases and J by 8 bases, and 14 bases separated the two germline ends. Germline V gene sequence: CDR1 MDHEN, CDR2 SYDVKM. This CDR3 has 13 amino acids. The study excluded patients with uncontrolled infection, other autoimmune disease, pregnancy or lactation. The investigators amplified TCR beta CDR3 regions from RNA transcripts. The TCR CDR3 first-round RT-PCR relied on the HTBI primer set. TCRdb fed the multiplex PCR reads into MiXCR, producing one record per CDR3 protein. The table includes a few hundred thousand distinct CDR3 sequences, around 23% detected once. The table lists this clonotype with many counts. What it binds is unknown.

Input material: blood. The origin of this receptor is a woman in her 50s with Graves' hyperthyroidism. This rearrangement joins TRBV28 to TRBJ2-3, with TRBD2 as a possible D gene (6 bases). The CDR3 sequence: CASSPTGLATQYF. The CDR3 nucleotides read TGTGCCAGCAGTCCTACGGGACTTGCTACGCAGTATTTT.